This T cell receptor beta chain came from a study of blood T cells in healthy people across ages. This CDR3 is 14 amino acids long. Germline V gene sequence: CDR1 SEHNR, CDR2 FQNEAQ (reference sequence). The V end was cut by 6 bases, the J end by 1 base, with 9 bases between. In this sample, this clonotype turned up a few times. It was with a sample-barcoded 5' primer and a J-beta primer mix that a second PCR of roughly 6 to 12 cycles was run. Researchers report that each sample yielded at least 2.5 million CDR3-containing paired-end reads. MiXCR, run by TCRdb on the 5' RACE reads, gives a single entry per CDR3 protein. The sample records 700,000 or so distinct CDR3 sequences, around two fifths being singletons.

The sequenced material came from blood. The gene calls are TRBV7-9 and TRBJ2-2; D is unresolved. This TCR was recovered from a man older than 75 in good health. CDR3 in amino acids: CASRDRQNTGELFF. CDR3 nucleotides: TGTGCCAGCAGGGATCGACAGAACACCGGGGAGCTGTTTTTT.